This T cell receptor beta chain stems from a study of T-cell memory formation after mild COVID-19 (dated by TCRdb to the early 2020s). In the study overall: TCR sequence clusters from the two donors were found to be largely donor specific. In a couple of donors, T-cell clones that expanded and contracted after mild COVID-19 were tracked by sequencing TCRalpha and TCRbeta repertoires over time. The cohort was made up of two young adult volunteers, one female and one male, who were previously healthy. Results the study describes overall, beyond this receptor: Contracting CD4+ clones appeared mostly in the CM and EM memory subsets, whereas CD8+ clones were enriched in EMRA. Balanced CD4/CD8 phenotypes were observed for clones contracting from day 15 to 85, whereas a bias towards CD4+ was observed for a second wave of clones expanding from day 15 to 37. SARS-CoV-2 specificity of the second-wave clones peaking on day 37 was not confirmed. Some responding clones were detected in pre-infection memory, which suggested that pre-existing cross-reactive memory T cells had joined the SARS-CoV-2 response. Only a couple of mild cases were covered by the study, and larger cohorts that include severe cases with pre-infection samples were considered necessary.

Sequenced on an Illumina NovaSeq 6000. cDNA libraries for TCRalpha and TCRbeta were prepared by 5'RACE using constant-segment primers, with sample barcodes and unique molecular identifiers added. RNA was extracted from every sample with Trizol reagent. Libraries were amplified in two PCR steps, with a second sample barcode and Illumina TruSeq adapters added in the second step. Libraries were sequenced on an Illumina NovaSeq with 2 x 150 bp paired-end reads. Per the original workflow: Reads were demultiplexed and collapsed into UMI-guided consensus sequences with migec v1.2.7. Using mixcr v2.1.11, the UMI consensuses were aligned to TRA and TRB V and J templates and assembled into clonotypes. Clonotypes were classified as expanded or contracted when called significant by both edgeR and NoisET, with noise models trained on biological replicates. For edgeR calls, the cutoffs were a false discovery rate-adjusted p below 0.01 and a log2 fold-change threshold of 1. As an exploratory analysis of dynamics, PCA with hierarchical clustering was applied to max-normalized trajectories of the 1000 most abundant clonotypes. Separately sequenced CD4+ and CD8+ repertoires were used to assign a CD4 or CD8 phenotype to each responding clone. The raw public reads went through TCRdb reprocessing: fastp at Q25, MiXCR clone calling, in-frame beta chains kept. Each entry is one CDR3 protein sequence, shown with its most common DNA and genes. Clone size and V and J calls follow TCRdb, not the original study. A total of around 180,000 distinct CDR3 sequences appear in this sample, less than 20% of them only once. The ten largest clones add up to roughly 3.8% of the sample.

Comments on this clonotype: Its recognized antigen is unknown. Base qualities are not recorded, but no much larger clone differs from it by a single base.

From cysteine to phenylalanine, the CDR3 is 16 amino acids long. The sequence is cut down to CDR3 DNA, 48 bases in frame from base 1. V ends up 5 bases short and J 2 bases short, with an unmatched junction base count of 8. Via the germline V gene, CDR1 is SGHAT and CDR2 FQNNGV. PBMCs were isolated by Ficoll-Paque density gradient centrifugation. This chain joins TRBV11-2 to TRBJ2-3; a stretch of 9 junction bases matches TRBD2. The sample consisted of PBMCs or a T cell subset sorted from them (not recorded which). This clonotype was sampled from a young man who had mild COVID-19 (a few samples of this study predate the infection). The sample titles of this study are shuffled in the database, so cell type and time point are left out; the donor was told from shared clones. The sequence in DNA is TGTGCCAGCAGCGTAAGCGGGGGGACATCCACAGATACGCAGTATTTT. The encoded protein is CASSVSGGTSTDTQYF. The full variable domain, with segments outside the CDR3 supplied by the reference TRBV11-2 and TRBJ2-3 proteins, appears as EAGVAQSPRYKIIEKRQSVAFWCNPISGHATLYWYQQILGQGPKLLIQFQNNGVVDDSQLPKDRFSAERLKGVDSTLKIQPAKLEDSAVYLCASSVSGGTSTDTQYFGPGTRLTVL.